Below, 6 T cell receptor beta chains from the same sample are listed, as sequenced in a study of T cell repertoires in cytomegalovirus infection. TCRdb reanalysed the reads using MiXCR and keeps one entry per CDR3 protein. Of approximately 170,000 distinct CDR3 sequences in the sample, 17% were seen once. Input material: CD8+ T cells from PBMCs. Every receptor here comes from a human donor in good health (CMV status not recorded). Some clones in this sample may be carry-over from other donors' samples.

This clonotype was picked up a small number of times. J is TRBJ1-1 and V is TRBV7-2; maybe TRBD1 (5 bases). With 6 bases removed from V and 5 bases from J, the gap between germline ends came to 13 bases. The germline V gene has CDR1 SGHTA and CDR2 FQGNSA. This CDR3 region has 13 residues. CDR3 nucleotide sequence: TGTGCCAGCAGGGCAGGGTGGGAGACTGAAGCTTTCTTT. It is translated as CASRAGWETEAFF.

The J gene is TRBJ2-4, the V gene TRBV7-2; 7 bases fit TRBD2. V dropped 4 bases and J dropped 0; count of bases not matched to a gene: 12. The CDR3 totals 18 residues. The germline V gene has CDR1 SGHTA and CDR2 FQGNSA. The CDR3 region is CASSSGFGRGIAKNIQYF. CDR3 nucleotides: TGTGCCAGCAGCTCCGGCTTTGGGCGGGGGATAGCCAAAAACATTCAGTACTTC.

V is TRBV28 and J is TRBJ1-2, with 9 nucleotides matching TRBD1. CDR1 and CDR2 from the germline V gene are MDHEN and SYDVKM. Losses at the gene ends were 10 bases for V and 2 bases for J; bases not matched to a gene: 11. This CDR3 is built from 15 residues. CDR3 in DNA: TGTGCCACCAACAGGGGGCTTTCGCCCAACTATGGCTACACCTTC. This gives the protein CATNRGLSPNYGYTF.

This chain joins TRBV19 and TRBJ2-1, with 7 bases aligning to TRBD1. Trimming at V came to 6 bases and at J to 9 bases, leaving 8 bases not matched to a gene. The CDR3 consists of 13 residues. The germline CDR1 and CDR2 sequences are LNHDA and SQIVND (reference sequence). CDR3 amino acids: CASRETGFIEQFF. The CDR3 region has the DNA TGTGCCAGTAGGGAGACAGGGTTTATTGAGCAGTTCTTC.

This clonotype has only a few counts. V and J are TRBV11-1 and TRBJ1-5; 8 nucleotides agree with TRBD1. From germline, CDR1 is SGHAT and CDR2 FQDESV (reference sequence). J lost 2 bases, V lost 4 bases, and 7 bases had no gene match. The length of the CDR3 is 16 residues. The CDR3 reads CASSSTGVPGNQPQHF. The CDR3 bases are TGTGCCAGCAGCTCGACAGGGGTGCCTGGCAATCAGCCCCAGCATTTT.

The rearrangement joins TRBV29-1 to TRBJ2-1, with a possible D match to TRBD2 (7 bases). This CDR3 is built from 14 residues. The germline V gene encodes CDR1 SQVTM and CDR2 ANQGSEA. Trimming pared 7 bases from V and 5 bases from J, leaving 18 bases between. The CDR3 nucleotides read TGCAGCGCCCGGGAAGCGGGACACCACAATGAGCAGTTCTTC. Encoded protein: CSAREAGHHNEQFF.